The clone carrying this TCR beta chain was detected a few times. The antigen is not known. Germline CDR1 and CDR2: DFQATT and SNEGSKA (reference sequence). The CDR3 loop spans 14 amino acids. V lost 5 bases to trimming and J lost 1 base, with 13 bases between them. TCR beta cDNA libraries included unique molecular identifiers. TCRdb analysed the PCR reads with MiXCR anew, one entry per CDR3 protein. The table records roughly 800,000 distinct CDR3 sequences, roughly 58% of them present only once. This specimen belongs to a study of post-analysis software for immune sequencing data. Study results and caveats: Same-batch preparations were strongly co-clustered by F measure. Controls had lower frequencies than patients of 4 or 5 TRBV segments, which included TRBV5-6, TRBV5-1 and TRBV20-1.

The sequence came from a girl aged 10 to 17 with multiple sclerosis. The sample comprised blood. The chain links TRBV20-1 to TRBJ2-3; a weak D match, TRBD1 (6 bases). The CDR3 spells CSAPGAGGTDTQYF. The CDR3 nucleotides are TGCAGTGCTCCGGGTGCAGGGGGCACAGATACGCAGTATTTT.